Listed below are T cell receptor beta chains from one sample, sequenced in a study of CD8+ T cells in alopecia areata. The repertoire was sequenced with immunoSEQ multiplex PCR; TCRdb's copy has only in-frame clones and lacks some. The sample shows around 140,000 clones, approximately 49% of them seen only once. The source was CD4+ T cells sorted from blood, collected at week 0. These receptors originate from a human donor with alopecia areata. Both conserved end residues are part of each CDR3. The D gene is left open where the match is weak. The size entry is marked missing in some rows and otherwise reads once, few, many or a size class.

clone_size,v_call,d_call,j_call,cdr3_aa
-,TRBV30,-,TRBJ1-2,CAWILGDYGYTF
-,TRBV7-4,-,TRBJ2-5,CARTETQYF
few,TRBV7-2,TRBD1,TRBJ1-3,CASSHWTGTGNTIYF
-,TRBV5-4,TRBD2,TRBJ2-1,CASSPRAGGITYNEQFF
few,TRBV9,-,TRBJ1-1,CASSFEENTEAFF
-,TRBV5-1,-,TRBJ2-7,CASSFSGPRGGDEQYF
-,TRBV7-2,-,TRBJ2-7,CASSLIRERQYF
-,TRBV25-1,TRBD1,TRBJ2-7,CASSETGYYEQYF
-,TRBV15,-,TRBJ2-1,CATSRGGFLGAYNEQFF
-,TRBV11-2,TRBD2,TRBJ2-5,CASSQGLALETQYF
few,TRBV25-1,-,TRBJ1-1,CASSGESNRGTEAFF
few,TRBV5-1,-,TRBJ2-5,CASSSGGVTGSETQYF
few,TRBV29-1,-,TRBJ2-3,CSVASRDTQYF
-,TRBV30,-,TRBJ2-1,CAWSPGPPNEQFF
-,TRBV28,-,TRBJ1-2,CASSLGQGWGYTF
-,TRBV28,-,TRBJ1-1,CATLMNTEAFF
-,TRBV30,-,TRBJ1-5,CAWSVSVSNQPQHF
-,TRBV27,TRBD2,TRBJ2-5,CASSPTSGRSPTETQYF
-,TRBV14,-,TRBJ2-1,CASSQGGYEQFF
few,TRBV4-2,-,TRBJ2-5,CASSQGVGGQETQYF
-,TRBV25-1,-,TRBJ1-3,CASSEIQGFGNTIYF
few,TRBV13,-,TRBJ2-3,CASSLAGPTDTQYF
-,TRBV29-1,-,TRBJ2-5,CSVGTDKETQYF
-,TRBV9,-,TRBJ2-2,CASRAGWRQNTGELFF
-,TRBV29-1,-,TRBJ2-3,CSVEDSNTDTQYF
-,TRBV15,-,TRBJ2-1,CATSRSGGLILFF
-,TRBV19,TRBD2,TRBJ2-2,CASSQQTSIGELFF
-,TRBV29-1,-,TRBJ1-4,CSVENEKLFF
-,TRBV7-2,TRBD1,TRBJ1-5,CASSSSTGSGQPQHF
-,TRBV29-1,-,TRBJ2-5,CSVRGKGREETQYF
-,TRBV27,-,TRBJ2-7,CASSTQRTYEQYF
-,TRBV2,-,TRBJ2-7,CASSLSDTSSYEQYF
-,TRBV11-2,TRBD2,TRBJ2-1,CASSLAGGPKQFF
-,TRBV2,-,TRBJ2-2,CASSERHTPFPGELFF
-,TRBV29-1,-,TRBJ2-7,CSAGQGINEQYF
-,TRBV29-1,TRBD1,TRBJ2-2,CSAYRGTGELFF
-,TRBV4-1,-,TRBJ1-2,CASSQVGGSYGYTF
-,TRBV6-6,TRBD2,TRBJ2-7,CASTYSGGSSYEQYF
-,TRBV6-5,TRBD1,TRBJ2-5,CASSSRTGGETQYF
-,TRBV5-1,-,TRBJ2-5,CASSLWAGSGETQYF
-,TRBV6-5,-,TRBJ1-2,CASSSSGAAGYTF
-,TRBV9,-,TRBJ2-2,CASSRAFVPGELFF
-,TRBV7-6,-,TRBJ2-7,CASSLVDGDEQYF
-,TRBV7-6,-,TRBJ1-1,CASSDNMNTEAFF
few,TRBV4-2,-,TRBJ2-7,CASSQAAATYEQYF
-,TRBV23-1,TRBD2,TRBJ2-5,CASHGRKETQYF
few,TRBV30,-,TRBJ1-4,CACFRHNEKLFF
-,TRBV30,-,TRBJ2-7,CAWSLRGNEQYF
-,TRBV29-1,-,TRBJ1-5,CSVGDGNQPQHF
-,TRBV29-1,-,TRBJ2-2,CSVPKRENTGELFF
-,TRBV29-1,TRBD2,TRBJ2-3,CSVDKAGGPDTQYF
once,TRBV29-1,-,TRBJ2-2,CSVRDGGNTGELFF
once,TRBV28,-,TRBJ2-1,CASSLEQTAGEQFF
-,TRBV15,-,TRBJ2-1,CATSRDTDRGAIGRNEQFF